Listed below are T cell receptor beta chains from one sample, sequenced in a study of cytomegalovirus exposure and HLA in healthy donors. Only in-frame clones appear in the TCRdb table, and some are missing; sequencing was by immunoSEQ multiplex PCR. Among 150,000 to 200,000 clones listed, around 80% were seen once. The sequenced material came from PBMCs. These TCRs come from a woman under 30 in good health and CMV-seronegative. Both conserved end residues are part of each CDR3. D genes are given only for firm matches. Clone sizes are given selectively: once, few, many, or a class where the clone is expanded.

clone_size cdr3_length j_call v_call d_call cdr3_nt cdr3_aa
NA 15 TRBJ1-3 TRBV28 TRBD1 TGTGCCAGCAGTTCAGCCGGGACAGGGGGCGGCACCATATATTTT CASSSAGTGGGTIYF
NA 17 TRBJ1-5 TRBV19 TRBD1 TGTGCCAGTAGTATAGATGGAGGACAGGTGGTTAATCAGCCCCAGCATTTT CASSIDGGQVVNQPQHF
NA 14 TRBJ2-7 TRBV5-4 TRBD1 TGTGCCAGCAGCTTGCGGATACAGGGGGACGAGCAGTACTTC CASSLRIQGDEQYF
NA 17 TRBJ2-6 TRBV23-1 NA TGCGCCAGCAGTCAATCATTCGGGGGGCCCGGGGCCAACGTCCTGACTTTC CASSQSFGGPGANVLTF
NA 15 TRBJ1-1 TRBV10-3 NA TGTGCCATCAGTGAGGGACCAGGGATCACCCCTGAAGCTTTCTTT CAISEGPGITPEAFF
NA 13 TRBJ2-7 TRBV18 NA TGTGCCAGCTCACCAGGGACAACCGAGGGACAGTACTTC CASSPGTTEGQYF
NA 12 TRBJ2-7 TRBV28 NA TGTGCCAGCATTGATCGGGGATACGAGCAGTACTTC CASIDRGYEQYF
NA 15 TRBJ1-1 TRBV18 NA TGTGCCAGCTCACCCCCGGGACAACTGAACACTGAAGCTTTCTTT CASSPPGQLNTEAFF
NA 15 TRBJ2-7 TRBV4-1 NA TGCGCCAGCAGCCCTGGATCGGAGGTTCCCTACGAGCAGTACTTC CASSPGSEVPYEQYF
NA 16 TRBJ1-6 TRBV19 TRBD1 TGTGCCAGTAGTCCCGGGACAGCTCTCTATAATTCACCCCTCCACTTT CASSPGTALYNSPLHF
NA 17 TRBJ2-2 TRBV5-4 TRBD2 TGTGCCAGCAGCTACCTATTAGCGGGGGTGAACACCGGGGAGCTGTTTTTT CASSYLLAGVNTGELFF
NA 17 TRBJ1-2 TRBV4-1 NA TGCGCCAGCAGCCAAGTTCCACTGAGGGCAGGCGGGAATGGCTACACCTTC CASSQVPLRAGGNGYTF
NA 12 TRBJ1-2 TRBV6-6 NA TGTGCCAGCAGTTACGACACTGGAGGCTACACCTTC CASSYDTGGYTF
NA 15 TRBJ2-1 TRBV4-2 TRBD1 TGTGCCAGCAGCCAAGATCGGGGACAGATCAATGAGCAGTTCTTC CASSQDRGQINEQFF
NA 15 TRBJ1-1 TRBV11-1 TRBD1 TGTGCCAGCAGCCGACAGGGTGGGATGAACACTGAAGCTTTCTTT CASSRQGGMNTEAFF
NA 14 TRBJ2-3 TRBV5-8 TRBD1 TGTGCCAGCAGCCTGACAGGGCGGACAGATACGCAGTATTTT CASSLTGRTDTQYF
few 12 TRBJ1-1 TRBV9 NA TGTGCCAGCAGCCCAGATACCACTGAAGCTTTCTTT CASSPDTTEAFF
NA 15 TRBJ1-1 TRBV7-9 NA TGTGCCAGCAGTCCTAAAGGGGGAGTGAACACTGAAGCTTTCTTT CASSPKGGVNTEAFF
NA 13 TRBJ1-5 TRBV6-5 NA TGTGCCAGCAGTTCCGTAACTTATCAGCCCCAGCATTTT CASSSVTYQPQHF
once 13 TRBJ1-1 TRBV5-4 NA TGTGCCAGCAGCACGACAGCGAACACTGAAGCTTTCTTT CASSTTANTEAFF
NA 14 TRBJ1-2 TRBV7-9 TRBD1 TGTGCCAGCAGCTTAGGGGGACAGGCGCTAATCTACACCTTC CASSLGGQALIYTF
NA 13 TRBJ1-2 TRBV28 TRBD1 TGTGCCAGCAGGGGGGACAGGGGGTATGGCTACACCTTC CASRGDRGYGYTF
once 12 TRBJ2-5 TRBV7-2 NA TGTGCCAGCAGCCTCTATCCGGGGACCCAGTACTTC CASSLYPGTQYF
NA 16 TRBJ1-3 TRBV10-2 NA TGCGCCAGCAGTTCGACGGGAAACTCTGCTGGAAACACCATATATTTT CASSSTGNSAGNTIYF
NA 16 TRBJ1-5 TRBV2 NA TGTGCCAGCAGTGAAGGCCAGAGCGGGGCGTGGCAGCCCCAGCATTTT CASSEGQSGAWQPQHF
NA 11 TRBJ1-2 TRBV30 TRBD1 TGTGCCTGGACCAGGACAGGAGGCTACACCTTC CAWTRTGGYTF
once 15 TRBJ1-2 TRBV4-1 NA TGCGCCAGCAGCCAAGATTTTCAAAGGTTGAGGGGCTACACCTTC CASSQDFQRLRGYTF
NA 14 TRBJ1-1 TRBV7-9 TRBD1 TGTGCCAGCAGCTGGGGGACAGCGAACACTGAAGCTTTCTTT CASSWGTANTEAFF
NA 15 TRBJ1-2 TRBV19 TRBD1 TGTGCCAGTAGTATCCCTTTGGACAGGGGCGGTGGCTACACCTTC CASSIPLDRGGGYTF
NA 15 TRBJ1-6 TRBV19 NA TGTGCCAGTAGTACTCCCGGGACAAGAAATTCACCCCTCCACTTT CASSTPGTRNSPLHF
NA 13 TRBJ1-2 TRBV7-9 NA TGTGCCAGCAGCCTCGAGTCAAACTATGGCTACACCTTC CASSLESNYGYTF
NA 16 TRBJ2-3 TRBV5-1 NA TGCGCCAGCAGCCACAGGGTAACCACACGTAGAGATACGCAGTATTTT CASSHRVTTRRDTQYF
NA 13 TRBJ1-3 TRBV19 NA TGTGCCAGTAAGCAGGGAAACGGAAACACCATATATTTT CASKQGNGNTIYF
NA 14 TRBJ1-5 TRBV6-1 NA TGTGCCAGCACACAGACGATTAGCAATCAGCCCCAGCATTTT CASTQTISNQPQHF
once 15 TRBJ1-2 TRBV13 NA TGTGCCAGCAGCCTACGGACAGACCTCAACTATGGCTACACCTTC CASSLRTDLNYGYTF
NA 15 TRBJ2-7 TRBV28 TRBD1 TGTGCCAGCAGATCACCGACAGGGACGAGTGGGAAGCAGTACTTC CASRSPTGTSGKQYF
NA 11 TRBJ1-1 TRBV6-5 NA TGTGCCAGCATCAGAAACGGGGAAGCTTTCTTT CASIRNGEAFF
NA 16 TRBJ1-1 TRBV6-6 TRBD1 TGTGCCAGCAGTTTACCGGGACAGGGGGCGCGGACTGAAGCTTTCTTT CASSLPGQGARTEAFF
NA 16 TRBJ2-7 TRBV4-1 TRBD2 TGCGCCAGCAGCCAAGCGTGGCGGGGGGACCCCTACGAGCAGTACTTC CASSQAWRGDPYEQYF
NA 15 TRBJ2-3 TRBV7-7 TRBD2 TGTGCTAGCAGCCCCGGACTAGCGCCGACAGATACGCAGTATTTT CASSPGLAPTDTQYF
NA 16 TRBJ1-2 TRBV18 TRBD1 TGTGCCAGCTCACCGACAGGGGGCACCACTAACTATGGCTACACCTTC CASSPTGGTTNYGYTF
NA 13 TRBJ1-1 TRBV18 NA TGTGCCAGCTCACTAAACAAAAACACTGAAGCTTTCTTT CASSLNKNTEAFF
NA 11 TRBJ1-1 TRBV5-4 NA TGTGCCAGCAGCACTAACACTGAAGCTTTCTTT CASSTNTEAFF
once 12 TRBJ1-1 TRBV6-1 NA TGTGCCAGCACCTTATTGACCGGGGGAGCTTTCTTT CASTLLTGGAFF
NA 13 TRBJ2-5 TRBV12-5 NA TGTGCTAGTGGTTCCAGGGACCAAGAGACCCAGTACTTC CASGSRDQETQYF
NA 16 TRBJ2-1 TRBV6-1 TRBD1 TGTGCCAGCAGTGAATTCGGGACAGGGCCCTACAATGAGCAGTTCTTC CASSEFGTGPYNEQFF
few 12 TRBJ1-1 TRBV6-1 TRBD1 TGTGCCAGCGGGGACAGAGAGATTGAAGCTTTCTTT CASGDREIEAFF
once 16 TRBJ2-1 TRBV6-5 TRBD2 TGTGCCAGCAGTTACGAAGGACTAGCGTCTGGAGGTGAGCAGTTCTTC CASSYEGLASGGEQFF
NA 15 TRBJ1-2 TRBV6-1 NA TGTGCCAGCAGTGAAGGGGAGGTGGGGCCTCGGGGCTACACCTTC CASSEGEVGPRGYTF
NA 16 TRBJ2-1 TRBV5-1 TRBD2 TGCGCCAGCAGCTATTCTTCGGGACTAGTGGCCAAGGAGCAGTTCTTC CASSYSSGLVAKEQFF
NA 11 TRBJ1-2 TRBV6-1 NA TGTGCCAGCAGTGCAGGGGATGGCTACACCTTC CASSAGDGYTF
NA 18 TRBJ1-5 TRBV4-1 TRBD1 TGCGCCAGCAGCCAACCCCGGGACAGGGAGGCTCTTAATCAGCCCCAGCATTTT CASSQPRDREALNQPQHF
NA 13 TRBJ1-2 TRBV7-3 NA TGTGCCAGCAGCCAACAGGGAGCCTATGGCTACACCTTC CASSQQGAYGYTF